These 4 T cell receptor beta chains were all obtained from the same sample, sequenced in a study of T cell responses to AZD1222 COVID-19 vaccine. The assay was immunoSEQ multiplex PCR, and TCRdb's table has in-frame clones only and misses some. Of 150,000 to 200,000 clones detected, approximately 91% appear once; the ten largest clones hold around 5.9%. Specimen: peripheral blood, collected on day 0 of AZD1222 vaccination. The origin of the receptors is an adult in good health.

The genes are TRBV7-2 and TRBJ1-1; tentative D call: TRBD1 (6 bases). The CDR3 has 16 amino acids. From germline, CDR1 is SGHTA and CDR2 FQGNSA. V dropped 1 base and J dropped 2 bases, with 14 bases sitting between them. The chain's CDR3 is CASSLENREYNTEAFF. The CDR3 region has the DNA TGTGCCAGCAGCTTAGAGAACAGGGAATATAACACTGAAGCTTTCTTT.

The genes are TRBV27 and TRBJ2-1; 9 bases line up with TRBD2. The CDR3 loop spans 18 amino acids. The V and J ends lost 5 bases and 4 bases, in that order; junction bases with no gene match: 15. Germline V CDR1 and CDR2: MNHEY, SMNVEV (reference sequence). The CDR3 DNA follows: TGTGCCAGCAGTCCCCGGCGCGGGAGGGCCTGGGAATACAATGAGCAGTTCTTC. It specifies CASSPRRGRAWEYNEQFF.

A single count supports this clone. The genes are TRBV7-9 and TRBJ1-4; D call uncertain. Per germline, CDR1 SEHNR and CDR2 FQNEAQ (reference sequence). V was pared by 5 bases and J by 0 bases, with 13 bases between. The CDR3 is 16 residues long. The CDR3 spells CASSPVGRATNEKLFF. The CDR3 DNA is TGTGCCAGCAGCCCGGTCGGGAGAGCAACTAATGAAAAACTGTTTTTT.

This clone was seen once. The gene calls are TRBV24-1 and TRBJ1-4, with 8 bases lining up with TRBD1. V lost 4 bases and J lost 5; bases outside the gene matches: 2. Germline V gene sequence: CDR1 KGHDR, CDR2 SFDVKD. The CDR3 runs 14 residues. The CDR3 nucleotides are TGTGCCACCAGTGACCGGACAGGGAATGAAAAACTGTTTTTT. It translates to CATSDRTGNEKLFF.